These 7 T cell receptor beta chains were all obtained from the same sample, sequenced in a study of OX40 agonist ivuxolimab in advanced cancers. The data were produced by immunoSEQ multiplex PCR, yet TCRdb's version contains in-frame clones alone and is incomplete. The sample lists more than 20,000 clones, 65% to 90% seen once, with less than 45% in the top ten. This sample comprised CD4+ or CD8+ T cells sorted from blood, obtained in a trial of the OX40 agonist ivuxolimab. These TCRs come from an adult with an advanced solid tumor such as melanoma, head and neck, liver or kidney cancer.

The chain combines TRBV6-4 with TRBJ1-2, with 9 bases that match TRBD1. Per germline, CDR1 MRHNA and CDR2 SNTAGT. The CDR3 sequence is 15 residues long. Trimming cost V 3 bases and J 2 bases; bases outside gene matches: 4. The CDR3 spells CASSDGTGTNYGYTF. In DNA form, the CDR3 reads TGTGCCAGCAGTGATGGGACAGGGACCAACTATGGCTACACCTTC.

The rearrangement links TRBV5-1 to TRBJ2-1, with no clear D. The CDR3 has 14 residues. V was trimmed by 3 bases and J by 9 bases, leaving 16 bases between them. Germline CDR1 SGHRS, CDR2 YFSETQ. CDR3 loop: CASSSRTASVEQFF. The CDR3 nucleotides read TGCGCCAGCAGCTCTAGGACCGCTTCGGTTGAGCAGTTCTTC.

The table lists this clone with a count of one. The chain is built from TRBV11-2 and TRBJ2-2, with D possibly matching TRBD2 (6 bases). The CDR3 runs 16 residues. Germline loops: CDR1 SGHAT, CDR2 FQNNGV. Trimming removed 5 bases at V and 3 bases at J, with 16 bases between. As DNA, the CDR3 is TGTGCCAGCAGCCATTTGTGGGGGGAAGACACCGGGGAGCTGTTTTTT. Its translation is CASSHLWGEDTGELFF.

The chain joins TRBV7-3 to TRBJ2-3, with TRBD2 identical over 11 bases. Germline lookup yields CDR1 SGHTA and CDR2 FQGTGA. The CDR3 is 16 amino acids. The V gene end was trimmed by 5 bases and the J gene end by 10 bases; junction bases not matched to a gene: 14. In DNA form, the CDR3 reads TGTGCCAGCAGCCCAACCACCTCTAGCGGGAGGAATTCGCAGTATTTT. Translation: CASSPTTSSGRNSQYF.

This chain links TRBV2 with TRBJ2-1; 10 bases are a match to TRBD2. Germline assignment: CDR1 SNHLY and CDR2 FYNNEI. The CDR3 has 16 amino acids. V was clipped by 3 bases and J by 8 bases; unmatched bases: 10. The CDR3: CASSEIPTSGIYEQFF. The CDR3 DNA reads as TGTGCCAGCAGTGAGATACCCACTAGCGGGATATATGAGCAGTTCTTC.

The chain couples TRBV19 to TRBJ1-1; no definite D call. The CDR3 consists of 14 residues. Germline CDR1 LNHDA, CDR2 SQIVND (reference sequence). V lost 3 bases, J lost 4 bases, and 12 bases lay in between. The CDR3 region is CASSIKGRGTEAFF. In DNA, the CDR3 is TGTGCCAGTAGTATCAAGGGTCGTGGCACTGAAGCTTTCTTT. The complete variable domain, with remaining parts taken from reference TRBV19 and TRBJ1-1, reads DGGITQSPKYLFRKEGQNVTLSCEQNLNHDAMYWYRQDPGQGLRLIYYSQIVNDFQKGDIAEGYSVSREKKESFPLTVTSAQKNPTAFYLCASSIKGRGTEAFFGQGTRLTVV.

The chain links TRBV28 to TRBJ2-1; D is unclear. V lost 7 bases and J 10 bases, leaving 11 bases between the germline ends. CDR1 MDHEN and CDR2 SYDVKM come from the germline V gene. This CDR3 region has 11 residues. As DNA, the CDR3 is TGTGCCAGCAATCTCGGACGCGAGCAGTTCTTC. Its protein product is CASNLGREQFF.